The rows below give T cell receptor beta chains drawn from one sample of a study of blood T cell repertoires in COVID-19. Data came from immunoSEQ multiplex PCR; TCRdb stores just in-frame clones and leaves some out. The table lists fewer than 200,000 clones, 80% to 90% of them singletons. Source material: peripheral blood. These TCRs come from an older woman who had recovered from COVID-19. Each CDR3 is given with its conserved first and last residue. The order of the fields is D gene, clone size, CDR3 length, J gene, V gene, CDR3 DNA, CDR3 protein. The D gene is left open where the match is weak. The size field is filled for only some rows; it gives once, few, many or a size class.

TRBD2,-,19,TRBJ2-3,TRBV7-9,TGTGCCAGCAGGCCTCAGGTTTCGCGGGGGGCCTCTAGCACAGATACGCAGTATTTT,CASRPQVSRGASSTDTQYF
TRBD1,-,12,TRBJ1-1,TRBV2,TGTGCCGGAGACAGGGGTGGGACTGAAGCTTTCTTT,CAGDRGGTEAFF
-,few,15,TRBJ1-4,TRBV27,TGTGCCAGCAGTTTATCCAGCAGGGTAGGCGAAAAACTGTTTTTT,CASSLSSRVGEKLFF
TRBD1,-,12,TRBJ1-2,TRBV5-1,TGCGCCAGCAGCCCGGGACAGGGGGGCTACACCTTC,CASSPGQGGYTF
TRBD1,-,12,TRBJ1-1,TRBV29-1,TGCAGAGCAGGGTACAGGGGCACTGAAGCTTTCTTT,CRAGYRGTEAFF
-,-,16,TRBJ2-6,TRBV6-4,TGTGCCAGCAGTGAATCAGGAAACTCTGGGGCCAACGTCCTGACTTTC,CASSESGNSGANVLTF
TRBD1,-,15,TRBJ2-1,TRBV9,TGTGCCAGCAGCGTAGCCCCGGGACAGGGATATGAGCAGTTCTTC,CASSVAPGQGYEQFF
-,-,14,TRBJ1-2,TRBV7-9,TGTGCCAGCAGCCCACAGGGAACTAACTATGGCTACACCTTC,CASSPQGTNYGYTF
-,-,15,TRBJ2-5,TRBV5-5,TGTGCCAGCAGCCGTGGGCCCCGGGATGGAGAGACCCAGTACTTC,CASSRGPRDGETQYF
-,-,15,TRBJ1-2,TRBV5-8,TGTGCCAGCAGCTTGTCGGCAGGGGTGAGCTATGGCTACACCTTC,CASSLSAGVSYGYTF
TRBD1,-,17,TRBJ1-4,TRBV5-1,TGCGCCAGCAGCTTCAACCCCCTGGGACAGGGGGGGGAAAAACTGTTTTTT,CASSFNPLGQGGEKLFF
TRBD1,-,16,TRBJ1-6,TRBV9,TGTGCCAGCAGCACGGCATGGGACAGGGAAAATTCACCCCTCCACTTT,CASSTAWDRENSPLHF
TRBD1,-,16,TRBJ1-1,TRBV5-1,TGCGCCAGCAGTATAAACAGGGGCGAAGTGAACACTGAAGCTTTCTTT,CASSINRGEVNTEAFF
TRBD1,-,13,TRBJ1-2,TRBV18,TGTGCCAGCGCTTACAGGGGTGACTATGGCTACACCTTC,CASAYRGDYGYTF
TRBD1,once,16,TRBJ2-2,TRBV19,TGTGCCAGTAGTAGGGGACAGGGGGCGTCGGCCGGGGAGCTGTTTTTT,CASSRGQGASAGELFF
-,-,16,TRBJ2-1,TRBV12-1,TGTGCCAGCAGCTACCATCCGGAGGGGGCAGACAATGAGCAGTTCTTC,CASSYHPEGADNEQFF
TRBD1,-,14,TRBJ1-5,TRBV28,TGTGCCAGCAGCTCGGGACAGAGCAATCAGCCCCAGCATTTT,CASSSGQSNQPQHF
-,-,17,TRBJ2-1,TRBV5-1,TGCGCCAGCAGCCCGGGACTTCCCCCATACTCCTACAATGAGCAGTTCTTC,CASSPGLPPYSYNEQFF
TRBD2,-,13,TRBJ2-1,TRBV30,TGTGCCTGGGGGCGAGGACTAGCGGATGAGCAGTTCTTC,CAWGRGLADEQFF
TRBD1,-,13,TRBJ2-1,TRBV7-9,TGTGCCAGCAGCTCTGAGACAGGGGTTGAGCAGTTCTTC,CASSSETGVEQFF
-,-,15,TRBJ1-6,TRBV5-1,TGCGCCAGCAGCTTGGACAGGGCGTGGAATTCACCCCTCCACTTT,CASSLDRAWNSPLHF
TRBD1,-,14,TRBJ1-3,TRBV15,TGTGCCACCAGCCCGAGACAGGGGGTAGACACCATATATTTT,CATSPRQGVDTIYF
TRBD1,-,16,TRBJ1-1,TRBV13,TGTGCCAGCACAAGATCCCGGGACAGGGGAAACACTGAAGCTTTCTTT,CASTRSRDRGNTEAFF
TRBD1,-,16,TRBJ1-3,TRBV4-1,TGCGCCAGCAGCGCCCGGACAGGGGAAAACGGAAACACCATATATTTT,CASSARTGENGNTIYF
TRBD1,-,15,TRBJ2-1,TRBV11-3,TGTGCCAGCAGCCAAGGACAGGGAGCCTACAATGAGCAGTTCTTC,CASSQGQGAYNEQFF
TRBD1,-,13,TRBJ2-3,TRBV7-9,TGTGCCAGCAGCGACAGGGCCACAGATACGCAGTATTTT,CASSDRATDTQYF
-,-,18,TRBJ2-1,TRBV4-3,TGCGCCAGCAGCCAAGGAATGAAGGGGCGAATACCCTACAATGAGCAGTTCTTC,CASSQGMKGRIPYNEQFF
-,-,14,TRBJ1-6,TRBV28,TGTGCCAGCAGTTTAACAGGGATGAATTCACCCCTCCACTTT,CASSLTGMNSPLHF
-,-,13,TRBJ1-2,TRBV30,TGTGCCTGGAGTGGACAGGCATTCTATGGCTACACCTTC,CAWSGQAFYGYTF
-,-,15,TRBJ1-4,TRBV18,TGTGCCAGCTCACAGGAGACAGGAACTAATGAAAAACTGTTTTTT,CASSQETGTNEKLFF
TRBD1,-,16,TRBJ1-6,TRBV9,TGTGCCAGCAGCGTAGGCCCAGGGGGCTGGAATTCACCCCTCCACTTT,CASSVGPGGWNSPLHF
TRBD2,-,15,TRBJ2-5,TRBV18,TGTGCCAGCTCGCCGCTAAGCGGGGGGACGGAGACCCAGTACTTC,CASSPLSGGTETQYF
-,-,17,TRBJ1-1,TRBV4-2,TGTGCCAGCAGCCAAGGAAACGTGGGGAAGGGGGACACTGAAGCTTTCTTT,CASSQGNVGKGDTEAFF
TRBD1,-,15,TRBJ1-1,TRBV6-5,TGTGCCAGCAGCCCCTCCGACAGGGCGGACACTGAAGCTTTCTTT,CASSPSDRADTEAFF
TRBD1,-,14,TRBJ2-2,TRBV18,TGTGCCAGCTCACAACAGGGGTACACCGGGGAGCTGTTTTTT,CASSQQGYTGELFF
-,few,20,TRBJ1-2,TRBV27,TGTGCCAGCTCCTTGGGCGGGACTCAGCTTGGTTCCCCTCATTTTTATGGCTACACCTTC,CASSLGGTQLGSPHFYGYTF
TRBD1,-,15,TRBJ1-2,TRBV9,TGTGCCAGCAGCCCGTACCGGACAGGGCGCTATGGCTACACCTTC,CASSPYRTGRYGYTF